Shown below are 22 T cell receptor beta chains from a single sample sequenced in a study of blood T cell repertoires in COVID-19 (dated by TCRdb to 2020 to 2022). The library was generated by the immunoSEQ multiplex PCR assay. TCRdb stores this immuneACCESS table with in-frame sequences only. Part of the clones is absent; in the studies checked, under half of the shortfall reflects unresolved V genes, and no reason is known for the rest. This sample has hundreds of thousands of clones in its table, and 82% of those were observed once. The top ten clonotypes cover nearly 5% of the sample. Material for sequencing was peripheral blood. The receptor set was obtained from a woman older than 75 with active or convalescent COVID-19.

This chain joins TRBV7-8 and TRBJ1-1; 9 bases map to TRBD1. CDR3 length equals 14 residues. The V gene end was trimmed by 8 bases and the J gene end by 5 bases; junction bases not matched to a gene: 9. Germline CDR1 SGHVS, CDR2 FQNEAQ. CDR3: CASSGQGSRTEAFF. CDR3 DNA sequence: TGTGCCAGCTCAGGACAGGGGAGTAGGACTGAAGCTTTCTTT.

The chain is built from TRBV30 and TRBJ2-3; 15 positions agree with TRBD2. The CDR3 length is 17 residues. Germline-derived CDR1 and CDR2 are GTSNPN and SVGIG (reference sequence). J lost 5 bases, V lost 2 bases, and 8 bases had no gene match. The CDR3 nucleotides are TGTGCCTGGAGTTTCGGACTAGCGGGAGGGCCTGTAGATACGCAGTATTTT. It translates to CAWSFGLAGGPVDTQYF.

The rearrangement uses TRBV28 and TRBJ2-6; no clear D. The ends were cut back, 7 bases at V and 2 bases at J, with 9 bases in the middle. The CDR3 totals 14 residues. CDR1 and CDR2 (germline): MDHEN, SYDVKM. CDR3 region: CASIATPGANVLTF. Written as DNA, the CDR3 is TGTGCCAGCATCGCGACACCTGGGGCCAACGTCCTGACTTTC. The whole variable domain, remainder taken from reference TRBV28 and TRBJ2-6, is DVKVTQSSRYLVKRTGEKVFLECVQDMDHENMFWYRQDPGLGLRLIYFSYDVKMKEKGDIPEGYSVSREKKERFSLILESASTNQTSMYLCASIATPGANVLTFGAGSRLTVL.

The rearrangement uses TRBV7-9 and TRBJ1-1; D call uncertain. V lost 2 bases and J lost 1, with 5 bases in between. The CDR3 sequence is 13 residues long. Looked up from germline, CDR1 is SEHNR and CDR2 is FQNEAQ (reference sequence). As DNA, the CDR3 is TGTGCCAGCAGCTTACAAGCGAACACTGAAGCTTTCTTT. It encodes CASSLQANTEAFF.

The chain carries TRBV5-1 and TRBJ1-4; TRBD1 agrees at 7 bases. Looked up from germline, CDR1 is SGHRS and CDR2 is YFSETQ. Trimming took 5 bases from V and 6 from J; bases not matched to a gene: 10. This CDR3 contains 15 residues. CDR3 amino acids: CASRDLLRGDEKLFF. The DNA of the CDR3 is TGCGCCAGCAGGGATCTCCTCAGGGGGGATGAAAAACTGTTTTTT.

This clone showed up just a few times. The J gene is TRBJ1-1, the V gene TRBV30; weak D call: TRBD1 (6 bases). The germline V and J ends were trimmed by 2 bases and 5 bases, with 15 bases remaining between them. Germline V gene lookup returns CDR1 GTSNPN and CDR2 SVGIG (reference sequence). This CDR3 has 14 residues. DNA for the CDR3: TGTGCCTGGAGTCATCTACAGGGTAGGACTGAAGCTTTCTTT. This translates into CAWSHLQGRTEAFF.

The rearrangement links TRBV11-2 to TRBJ2-7; possible D gene TRBD1, 7 bases. V was clipped by 6 bases and J by 2 bases, with 14 bases between them. The CDR3 is made up of 14 amino acids. Germline-derived CDR1 and CDR2 are SGHAT and FQNNGV. The CDR3 sequence: CASRQGGMTYEQYF. The CDR3 DNA follows: TGTGCCAGCAGGCAGGGGGGAATGACCTACGAGCAGTACTTC.

This clone was recorded a few times. The chain has TRBV6-5 and TRBJ2-7; 7 positions agree with TRBD2. From germline, CDR1 is MNHEY and CDR2 SVGAGI. With V trimmed by 2 bases and J by 4 bases, 5 bases remained unmatched. The CDR3 consists of 14 residues. CDR3 amino acids: CASSYRRRGYEQYF. The DNA for the CDR3 is TGTGCCAGCAGTTACCGCCGGCGGGGGTACGAGCAGTACTTC.

This chain links TRBV10-3 with TRBJ1-6; a weak D match, TRBD1 (5 bases). The V end was cut by 3 bases, the J end by 11 bases, with 11 bases between. The CDR3 contains 13 residues. Germline V gives CDR1 ENHRY, CDR2 SYGVKD. CDR3 sequence reads: CAISDGGEAPLHF. In DNA form, the CDR3 reads TGTGCCATCAGTGACGGGGGTGAGGCACCCCTCCACTTT.

This sequence joins TRBV6-6 and TRBJ1-1; D uncertain. The V gene lost 7 bases and the J gene lost 1 base, with 13 bases spanning the gap. Germline V gene sequence: CDR1 MNHNY, CDR2 SVGAGI (reference sequence). This CDR3 is built from 14 residues. CDR3 sequence reads: CASTAGVRNTEAFF. In nucleotides, the CDR3 is TGTGCCAGCACAGCAGGCGTCCGGAACACTGAAGCTTTCTTT.

The gene calls are TRBV7-9 and TRBJ1-1; D ambiguous. This CDR3 is built from 15 residues. Germline CDR1 SEHNR, CDR2 FQNEAQ (reference sequence). The V end lost 6 bases, the J end lost 2 bases, and 16 bases lay between the germline ends. CDR3 in amino acids: CASRPKLVHNTEAFF. The DNA for the CDR3 is TGTGCCAGCAGACCGAAGTTAGTTCATAACACTGAAGCTTTCTTT.

This clone occurred once. The V call is TRBV10-3, the J call TRBJ2-5, with 13 bases matching TRBD2. Germline loops: CDR1 ENHRY, CDR2 SYGVKD. Germline trimming cut 3 bases from V and 3 bases from J; bases unmatched to any gene: 4. The CDR3 is 16 amino acids. CDR3 coding DNA: TGTGCCATCAGTGATTACGGGACTAGCGGGGAAGAGACCCAGTACTTC. It codes for CAISDYGTSGEETQYF.

This clone was observed a single time. The chain recombines TRBV3-1 (or the pseudogene TRBV3-2) with TRBJ1-4; D is unresolved. The CDR3 is 15 residues long. CDR1 and CDR2 from the germline V gene are LGHDT and YNNKEL (reference sequence). The germline V and J ends were trimmed by 3 bases and 1 base, with 9 bases remaining between them. The CDR3 DNA is TGTGCCAGCAGCCAGACACAGCAAACTAATGAAAAACTGTTTTTT. Protein sequence: CASSQTQQTNEKLFF.

This chain connects TRBV10-2 to TRBJ1-2; D is unresolved. This CDR3 contains 13 residues. Germline assignment: CDR1 WSHSY and CDR2 SAAADI. The V end lost 2 bases, the J end lost 5 bases, and 9 bases lay between the germline ends. The CDR3 protein is CASSEAEYYGYTF. For the CDR3, the DNA is TGCGCCAGCAGTGAGGCGGAGTATTATGGCTACACCTTC.

This clone was observed many times. J is TRBJ2-2 and V is TRBV12-3 or TRBV12-4; D not certain. The CDR3 length is 13 residues. V lost 6 bases, J lost 1 base, and 6 bases lay in between. CDR3 nucleotide sequence: TGTGCCAGCAGCAAGCGGAACACCGGGGAGCTGTTTTTT. It translates to CASSKRNTGELFF.

The genes are TRBV2 and TRBJ1-1; no reliable D call. CDR1 is SNHLY and CDR2 is FYNNEI in the germline V gene. The CDR3 length is 12 residues. V was trimmed by 6 bases and J by 4 bases, leaving 9 bases between them. CDR3 residues: CASRVESTEAFF. In nucleotides, the CDR3 is TGTGCCAGCAGGGTAGAGAGCACTGAAGCTTTCTTT.

This rearrangement joins TRBV28 to TRBJ1-5, with D perhaps TRBD1 (6 bases). Germline V CDR1 and CDR2: MDHEN, SYDVKM. V was shortened by 8 bases and J by 3 bases, with 20 bases between the two germline ends. The CDR3 extends over 16 amino acids. The CDR3 region has the DNA TGTGCCAGCCTACCCTTGGGCAGGGGACACAATCAGCCCCAGCATTTT. It is translated as CASLPLGRGHNQPQHF.

In this sample, this clone turned up a few times. The chain uses TRBV6-2 or TRBV6-3 and TRBJ2-7; D might be TRBD2 (5 bases). Germline V gives CDR1 MNHEY, CDR2 SVGEGT. Trimming removed 0 bases from V and 1 base from J, with 10 bases in between. This CDR3 is 15 amino acids long. CDR3 amino acids: CASSYSSRGSYEQYF. CDR3 sequence (DNA): TGTGCCAGCAGTTACTCGAGTCGAGGGTCCTACGAGCAGTACTTC.

As for this clone: A read error may explain this, as a much larger clone is one base away. This chain links TRBV4-1 with TRBJ2-7; D unresolved. The germline V gene encodes CDR1 MGHRA and CDR2 YSYEKL. There are 14 residues in the CDR3. Here the CDR3 DNA reads TGCGCCAGCAGCAAAGAGGAGCTCTCCTACGAGCAGTACTTC. This translates into CASSKEELSYEQYF.

The chain employs TRBV5-1 and TRBJ1-1; 11 bases are shared with TRBD1. The CDR3 runs to 13 residues. Germline V gene data show CDR1 as SGHRS and CDR2 as YFSETQ. The ends lost 4 bases at V and 7 bases at J; junction bases unmatched: 3. The CDR3 spells CASSGQGADEAFF. CDR3 DNA: TGCGCCAGCAGCGGACAGGGGGCGGATGAAGCTTTCTTT.

This clone was detected only once. The genes are TRBV7-9 and TRBJ2-1; TRBD2 agrees at 7 bases. Germline V gives CDR1 SEHNR, CDR2 FQNEAQ (reference sequence). The V gene end was trimmed by 6 bases and the J gene end by 2 bases; junction bases not matched to a gene: 16. This CDR3 is built from 18 residues. CDR3 in DNA: TGTGCCAGCAGGTCGGGATCGGTCGGGGGGACCACCTACAATGAGCAGTTCTTC. It specifies CASRSGSVGGTTYNEQFF.

The rearrangement links TRBV18 to TRBJ1-2; D call uncertain. CDR3 length equals 14 residues. Trimming cost V 2 bases and J 4 bases, with 11 bases left between them. Germline CDR1 reads KGHSH; CDR2 reads LQKENI. The CDR3 reads CASSPSTEGYGYTF. CDR3 nucleotide sequence: TGTGCCAGCTCACCAAGCACAGAGGGCTATGGCTACACCTTC.